The 16 T cell receptor beta chains listed next were all sequenced from one sample in a study of PD-L1 blockade in urothelial cancer. Generated by immunoSEQ multiplex PCR, the TCRdb table keeps only in-frame clones and is missing some. The data contain about 51,000 clones, more than 70% of them singletons. As for time point: peripheral blood 6 weeks after treatment start. Sequenced material: PBMCs, taken around atezolizumab (anti-PD-L1) treatment. Receptor source: a man between 60 and 75 years old with urothelial cancer.

The genes are TRBV5-4 and TRBJ1-2; 7 nucleotides match TRBD1. The V and J ends lost 4 bases and 7 bases, in that order; junction bases with no gene match: 10. Germline V gives CDR1 SGHNT, CDR2 YYREEE (reference sequence). There are 14 residues in the CDR3. CDR3 protein: CASSKSTGVSGYTF. The CDR3 DNA reads as TGTGCCAGCAGCAAGTCAACAGGGGTCTCTGGCTACACCTTC.

This chain joins TRBV5-4 and TRBJ1-3; 8 nucleotides match TRBD1. The CDR3 length is 15 residues. J lost 4 bases, V lost 0 bases, and 3 bases had no gene match. In germline, CDR1 is SGHNT, CDR2 YYREEE (reference sequence). The CDR3 region is CASSLGGQGGNTIYF. The DNA of the CDR3 is TGTGCCAGCAGCTTGGGAGGACAGGGAGGAAACACCATATATTTT.

This clone has only a few counts. Other nucleotide sequences from this sample produce the same CDR3. This sequence joins TRBV9 and TRBJ2-2, with a tentative D call TRBD1 (6 bases). Trimming stripped 0 bases from V and 6 bases from J, with 6 bases between. The V gene's germline CDR1 is SGDLS and CDR2 YYNGEE. There are 13 residues in the CDR3. Here the CDR3 reads CASSVEGAGELFF. CDR3 DNA: TGTGCCAGCAGCGTAGAGGGGGCCGGGGAGCTGTTTTTT. Combining the CDR3 with reference TRBV9 and TRBJ2-2 gives the whole variable domain DSGVTQTPKHLITATGQRVTLRCSPRSGDLSVYWYQQSLDQGLQFLIQYYNGEERAKGNILERFSAQQFPDLHSELNLSSLELGDSALYFCASSVEGAGELFFGEGSRLTVL.

V gene TRBV5-6 combines with J gene TRBJ2-7, with D possibly TRBD2 on 6 matching bases. Germline CDR1 SGHDT, CDR2 YYEEEE. V was pared by 0 bases and J by 1 base, with 14 bases between. The CDR3 length is 16 residues. For the CDR3, the DNA is TGTGCCAGCAGCTTGGGGTTAGCGGATCCTTCCTACGAGCAGTACTTC. Its protein product is CASSLGLADPSYEQYF. Full variable domain (rest looked up from reference TRBV5-6 and TRBJ2-7): DAGVTQSPTHLIKTRGQQVTLRCSPKSGHDTVSWYQQALGQGPQFIFQYYEEEERQRGNFPDRFSGHQFPNYSSELNVNALLLGDSALYLCASSLGLADPSYEQYFGPGTRLTVT.

V and J are TRBV9 and TRBJ2-3, with D tentatively TRBD1 (6 bases). Trimming removed 0 bases at V and 0 bases at J, with 14 bases between. The germline gives CDR1 SGDLS, CDR2 YYNGEE. CDR3 size: 17 residues. The CDR3 spells CASSVEAGVTSTDTQYF. DNA for the CDR3: TGTGCCAGCAGCGTAGAGGCAGGGGTCACTAGCACAGATACGCAGTATTTT.

This clone has just a few counts. The rearrangement uses TRBV5-1 and TRBJ1-2, with D possibly being TRBD1 (6 bases). V was trimmed by 1 base and J by 6 bases, leaving 13 bases between them. Germline V lookup: CDR1 SGHRS, CDR2 YFSETQ. The CDR3 extends over 14 amino acids. This chain's CDR3 is CASSLKTGKDGYTF. The CDR3 nucleotides are TGCGCCAGCAGCTTGAAGACAGGCAAGGATGGCTACACCTTC.

The rearrangement joins TRBV6-1 to TRBJ2-7, with TRBD2 matching over 14 bases. Trimming at V came to 6 bases and at J to 4 bases, leaving 5 bases not matched to a gene. The germline gives CDR1 MNHNS, CDR2 SASEGT. The CDR3 contains 15 residues. CDR3 region: CASRWGLAGEYEQYF. Here the CDR3 DNA reads TGTGCCAGCAGGTGGGGACTAGCGGGGGAATACGAGCAGTACTTC.

The chain is built from TRBV6-1 and TRBJ2-3; D possibly corresponds to TRBD1 (6 bases). Between the trimmed V and J ends, which lost 3 bases and 0 bases, there was a span of 13 bases. This CDR3 region has 16 residues. Germline assignment: CDR1 MNHNS and CDR2 SASEGT. The CDR3 nucleotides are TGTGCCAGCAGTGACCAGGACAGAGCTAGCACAGATACGCAGTATTTT. Translation: CASSDQDRASTDTQYF.

The J gene is TRBJ2-5, the V gene TRBV6-5, with unresolved D. This CDR3 contains 15 residues. CDR1 and CDR2 from the germline V gene are MNHEY and SVGAGI. Trimming stripped 7 bases from V and 2 bases from J, with 17 bases between. This chain's CDR3 is CASKPNAEFQETQYF. The CDR3 region has the DNA TGTGCCAGCAAACCCAATGCCGAGTTTCAAGAGACCCAGTACTTC.

In this sample, this clone turned up once. The chain is built from TRBV5-1 and TRBJ2-3, with 13 bases that match TRBD2. The CDR3 is 17 residues long. With 1 base clipped from V and 5 bases from J, the junction kept 7 bases outside the gene matches. Germline CDR1 SGHRS, CDR2 YFSETQ. The chain's CDR3 is CASSLPLAGGQEDTQYF. The DNA for the CDR3 is TGCGCCAGCAGCTTGCCACTAGCGGGGGGGCAGGAAGATACGCAGTATTTT.

V usage is TRBV9 and J usage is TRBJ2-3; 8 bases map to TRBD2. V gave up 0 bases and J gave up 1 base; unmatched junction bases: 4. CDR1 is SGDLS and CDR2 is YYNGEE in the germline V gene. CDR3 length: 16 amino acids. CDR3 protein: CASSVDARGGTDTQYF. The CDR3 DNA follows: TGTGCCAGCAGCGTAGATGCGCGGGGGGGCACAGATACGCAGTATTTT. Together with reference TRBV9 and TRBJ2-3, the CDR3 gives the full variable domain: DSGVTQTPKHLITATGQRVTLRCSPRSGDLSVYWYQQSLDQGLQFLIQYYNGEERAKGNILERFSAQQFPDLHSELNLSSLELGDSALYFCASSVDARGGTDTQYFGPGTRLTVL.

The chain carries TRBV7-9 and TRBJ2-7, with 10 bases identical to TRBD2. With 3 bases clipped from V and 6 bases from J, the junction kept 8 bases outside the gene matches. In germline, CDR1 is SEHNR, CDR2 FQNEAQ (reference sequence). The CDR3 is made up of 15 amino acids. CDR3 nucleotides: TGTGCCAGCAGCTTGTATGGGACTAGCGAACCCGAGCAGTACTTC. Protein: CASSLYGTSEPEQYF.

The chain carries TRBV7-6 and TRBJ2-2; D is undetermined. Looked up from germline, CDR1 is SGHVS and CDR2 is FNYEAQ. Trimming cost V 0 bases and J 11 bases, with 13 bases left between them. This CDR3 spans 14 amino acids. The CDR3 nucleotides are TGTGCCAGCAGCTTAGCGCCCGGAGTTTTAGAGCTGTTTTTT. This codes for CASSLAPGVLELFF.

This chain joins TRBV5-1 and TRBJ1-1; unclear D gene. V lost 1 base, J lost 10 bases, and 17 bases lay in between. The CDR3 spans 14 residues. Germline CDR1 and CDR2: SGHRS and YFSETQ. CDR3 DNA: TGCGCCAGCAGCTTGCTCGGGAGCGAGATCGGAGCTTTCTTT. Protein sequence: CASSLLGSEIGAFF. The full variable domain, rest sourced from reference TRBV5-1 and TRBJ1-1, is KAGVTQTPRYLIKTRGQQVTLSCSPISGHRSVSWYQQTPGQGLQFLFEYFSETQRNKGNFPGRFSGRQFSNSRSEMNVSTLELGDSALYLCASSLLGSEIGAFFGQGTRLTVV.

The chain couples TRBV2 to TRBJ2-1; 8 bases are a match to TRBD2. The V segment lost 6 bases and the J segment 7 bases; nucleotides outside the gene matches: 11. The CDR3 runs 15 residues. Per germline, CDR1 SNHLY and CDR2 FYNNEI. The CDR3 loop is CASRVPGLGGNEQFF. The CDR3 DNA reads as TGTGCCAGCAGGGTACCGGGACTAGGGGGAAATGAGCAGTTCTTC.

The rearrangement uses TRBV6-6 and TRBJ2-7, with 8 bases aligning to TRBD2. Trimming removed 5 bases from V and 1 base from J; junction bases left unmatched: 7. Germline values: CDR1 MNHNY, CDR2 SVGAGI (reference sequence). The CDR3 loop spans 15 amino acids. CDR3 nucleotide sequence: TGTGCCAGCAGTAGCGGTTTAGCGGGGTCCTACGAGCAGTACTTC. Residues: CASSSGLAGSYEQYF.